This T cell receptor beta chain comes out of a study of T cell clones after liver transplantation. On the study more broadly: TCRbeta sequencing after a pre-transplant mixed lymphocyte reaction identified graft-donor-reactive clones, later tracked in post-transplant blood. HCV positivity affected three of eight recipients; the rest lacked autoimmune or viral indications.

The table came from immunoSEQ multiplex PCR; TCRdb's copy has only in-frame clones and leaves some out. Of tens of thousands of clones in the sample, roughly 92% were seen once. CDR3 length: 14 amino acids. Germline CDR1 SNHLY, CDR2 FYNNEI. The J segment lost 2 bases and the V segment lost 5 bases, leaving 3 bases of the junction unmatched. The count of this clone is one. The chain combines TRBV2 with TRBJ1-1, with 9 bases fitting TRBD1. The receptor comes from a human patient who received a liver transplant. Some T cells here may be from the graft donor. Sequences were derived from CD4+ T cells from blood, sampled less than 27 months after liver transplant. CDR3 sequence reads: CASSTGQGNTEAFF. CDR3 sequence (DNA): TGTGCCAGCAGTACGGGACAGGGAAACACTGAAGCTTTCTTT. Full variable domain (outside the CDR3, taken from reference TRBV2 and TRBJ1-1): EPEVTQTPSHQVTQMGQEVILRCVPISNHLYFYWYRQILGQKVEFLVSFYNNEISEKSEIFDDQFSVERPDGSNFTLKIRSTKLEDSAMYFCASSTGQGNTEAFFGQGTRLTVV.